This T cell receptor (beta chain) stems from a study of T cells after yellow fever vaccination. The study, taken as a whole, reports: In post-booster samples, most primary-vaccination clones reappeared (just under 98% CD4, 88% CD8). Clonotypes shared by both compartments, CD4 and CD8, made up a small share.

With respect to this clonotype: As yet, its antigen is unknown.

The CDR3 totals 15 residues. From germline, CDR1 is SGHTA and CDR2 FQGNSA. V was cut by 1 base and J by 1 base, with 9 bases left in between. Each CDR3 protein gets one entry after TCRdb re-called the 5' RACE reads with MiXCR. The sample contains 120,000 or so distinct CDR3 sequences, roughly 9% of which appear only once. Material: CD8+ T cells sorted from PBMCs, obtained on the day of the yellow fever booster vaccination. The origin of this receptor is a man aged 18-30 years who received the YFV17D yellow fever vaccine. V usage is TRBV7-2 and J usage is TRBJ2-3; D is unclear. The CDR3 DNA is TGTGCCAGCAGCTTAGTTCTCACACGCACAGATACGCAGTATTTT. Translated: CASSLVLTRTDTQYF. The full variable domain, with the rest looked up from reference TRBV7-2 and TRBJ2-3, is GAGVSQSPSNKVTEKGKDVELRCDPISGHTALYWYRQSLGQGLEFLIYFQGNSAPDKSGLPSDRFSAERTGGSVSTLTIQRTQQEDSAVYLCASSLVLTRTDTQYFGPGTRLTVL.